This is a list of T cell receptor beta chains from one sample in a study of beta chain features in type 1 diabetes. Method: immunoSEQ multiplex PCR; TCRdb's copy keeps in-frame clones and lacks some. The data show roughly 610,000 clones, with roughly 16% seen just once and under 0.095% held by the top ten. Material: naive CD4+ T cells from blood. These receptors originate from a man between 18 and 29 years old in good health. CDR3s include the opening cysteine and the closing phenylalanine or tryptophan. Each record gives: V gene, D gene, clone size, J gene, CDR3 length, CDR3 DNA, CDR3 protein. A D gene is named only where the DNA matches it firmly. Size is stated for part of the rows, as once, few or many counts, or as a class when the clone is expanded.

TRBV6-5	TRBD1	NA	TRBJ2-5	14	TGTGCCAGCAATCCACAGGGGGCTCTCGAGACCCAGTACTTC	CASNPQGALETQYF
TRBV30	TRBD1	NA	TRBJ2-1	11	TGTGCCGGTGGACAGGGCAGTGAGCAGTTCTTC	CAGGQGSEQFF
TRBV5-4	NA	NA	TRBJ2-6	15	TGTGCCAGCAGCCAGACCAGGGCTGGGGCCAACGTCCTGACTTTC	CASSQTRAGANVLTF
TRBV7-3	NA	NA	TRBJ1-1	14	TGTGCCAGCAGCGTTCAGGGTGGGAACACTGAAGCTTTCTTT	CASSVQGGNTEAFF
TRBV10-3	TRBD1	few	TRBJ2-7	14	TGTGCCATCAGTGTCAGGGGGTTCCTCTACGAGCAGTACTTC	CAISVRGFLYEQYF
TRBV6-5	NA	few	TRBJ1-2	13	TGTGCCAGCAGTTACGGGGGCTACTATGGCTACACCTTC	CASSYGGYYGYTF
TRBV7-9	NA	few	TRBJ1-1	14	TGTGCCAGCAGCCCCCGGGACCTTGTTTCAGAAGCTTTCTTT	CASSPRDLVSEAFF
TRBV29-1	NA	few	TRBJ1-4	14	TGCAGCGTTGAAGCAGGCTCAACTAATGAAAAACTGTTTTTT	CSVEAGSTNEKLFF
TRBV15	TRBD2	few	TRBJ2-3	17	TGTGCCACCAGCAGAGATCTTGGCGGGAGAGCCACAGATACGCAGTATTTT	CATSRDLGGRATDTQYF
TRBV4-3	NA	NA	TRBJ1-2	13	TGCGCCAGCAGCCAACAGGGTAACTATGGCTACACCTTC	CASSQQGNYGYTF
TRBV19	NA	NA	TRBJ1-5	14	TGTGCCAGTCAAACCGGGCCGGCGGTTCAGCCCCAGCATTTT	CASQTGPAVQPQHF
TRBV7-8	NA	NA	TRBJ2-1	13	TGTGCCAGCAGCTATGACGTCTACAATGAGCAGTTCTTC	CASSYDVYNEQFF
TRBV27	NA	NA	TRBJ2-7	14	TGTGCCAGCAGTTTATCACGCGGACCCTACGAGCAGTACTTC	CASSLSRGPYEQYF
TRBV4-2	NA	few	TRBJ1-1	14	TGTGCCAGCAGCCAAGGGGGCCTGAACACTGAAGCTTTCTTT	CASSQGGLNTEAFF
TRBV28	TRBD1	few	TRBJ1-2	13	TGTGCCAGCAGTTCCGGGACAGTTTATGGCTACACCTTC	CASSSGTVYGYTF
TRBV10-3	TRBD1	NA	TRBJ2-5	14	TGTGCCATCAGTGGGACAGGGGTCCAAGAGACCCAGTACTTC	CAISGTGVQETQYF
TRBV2	TRBD2	few	TRBJ2-3	15	TGTGCCAGCAGTCTAGCGGGAGGGCCCTCAGATACGCAGTATTTT	CASSLAGGPSDTQYF
TRBV5-1	NA	few	TRBJ2-1	15	TGCGCCAGCAGCTTGGGCGGCAGGACCTACAATGAGCAGTTCTTC	CASSLGGRTYNEQFF
TRBV6-5	NA	NA	TRBJ2-5	13	TGTGCCAGCAGTTACTCAGACAGAGGTCTCTCGTACTTC	CASSYSDRGLSYF
TRBV7-9	NA	few	TRBJ2-1	16	TGTGCCAGCAAAAAACCGGATACGACTACCTACAATGAGCAGTTCTTC	CASKKPDTTTYNEQFF
TRBV7-2	NA	few	TRBJ1-2	12	TGTGCCAGCTCTCTGGGCCGTGCCGGCTACACCTTC	CASSLGRAGYTF
TRBV11-3	TRBD1	few	TRBJ1-4	15	TGTGCCAGCAGCTTAGTAGAACAGGGGGAAAAACTACTGTTTTTT	CASSLVEQGEKLLFF
TRBV7-7	TRBD1	NA	TRBJ2-1	13	TGTGCTAGCAGCGTGGACAGGGTAGATGAGCAGTTCTTC	CASSVDRVDEQFF
TRBV7-2	TRBD2	NA	TRBJ2-3	16	TGTGCCAGCAGCCCGCGGACTAGCGGGGGGAGAGATACGCAGTATTTT	CASSPRTSGGRDTQYF
TRBV4-2	NA	NA	TRBJ2-7	17	TGTGCCAGCAGCCAAGGGGCACGATCCAGCGGTTCCTACGAGCAGTACTTC	CASSQGARSSGSYEQYF
TRBV29-1	NA	many	TRBJ2-1	11	TGCAGCACCGCCCCGGCCAATGAGCAGTTCTTC	CSTAPANEQFF
TRBV6-5	TRBD1	NA	TRBJ2-7	16	TGTGCCAGCAGTTACTTGGGGACAGGGATCGGTGGCGAGCAGTACTTC	CASSYLGTGIGGEQYF
TRBV28	NA	NA	TRBJ2-7	12	TGTGCCAGCAGTTCGACCGTCTACGAGCAGTACTTC	CASSSTVYEQYF
TRBV7-2	NA	NA	TRBJ2-1	13	TGTGCCAGCAGCTTAGCTACGGTGGATGAGCAGTTCTTC	CASSLATVDEQFF
TRBV19	NA	few	TRBJ1-5	14	TGTGCCAGTAGTATAGAAAGGAGCAATCAGCCCCAGCATTTT	CASSIERSNQPQHF
TRBV7-2	TRBD1	NA	TRBJ2-2	15	TGTGCCAGCAGCTGGTATACAGGGGGCACCGGGGAGCTGTTTTTT	CASSWYTGGTGELFF
TRBV19	TRBD1	few	TRBJ2-1	16	TGTGCCAGTAGTATGACCCCTCAGACAGGGGTCAATGAGCAGTTCTTC	CASSMTPQTGVNEQFF
TRBV6-6	NA	few	TRBJ1-1	13	TGTGCCAGCACCTTACGTTGGGAAACTGAAGCTTTCTTT	CASTLRWETEAFF
TRBV30	NA	NA	TRBJ1-1	11	TGTGCCTGGAGTGAGTACACTGAAGCTTTCTTT	CAWSEYTEAFF
TRBV29-1	NA	few	TRBJ2-2	14	TGCAGCGTGGGACTTCGACAGGGAACCGGGGAGCTGTTTTTT	CSVGLRQGTGELFF
TRBV9	TRBD1	NA	TRBJ1-1	13	TGTGCCAGCAGCCCTTCCGACAGGGTTGAAGCTTTCTTT	CASSPSDRVEAFF
TRBV10-3	NA	NA	TRBJ1-2	15	TGTGCCATCAGTCCTAGACAGATAGCTAACTATGGCTACACCTTC	CAISPRQIANYGYTF
TRBV4-3	TRBD1	few	TRBJ2-7	16	TGCGCCAGCAGCCATAAAGCCGGGACAGGGGATGTTGAGCAGTACTTC	CASSHKAGTGDVEQYF
TRBV28	TRBD2	few	TRBJ2-4	16	TGTGCCAGCAGTCTAGGACTAGCGGGAGCCAAAAACATTCAGTACTTC	CASSLGLAGAKNIQYF
TRBV25-1	NA	NA	TRBJ1-2	17	TGTGCCAGCAGTGGTGGACGGGACCGAATGAGGAGAAATGGCTACACCTTC	CASSGGRDRMRRNGYTF
TRBV10-3	NA	NA	TRBJ1-1	14	TGTGCCATCAGGGACAGAGGAATGAACACTGAAGCTTTCTTT	CAIRDRGMNTEAFF
TRBV7-9	NA	NA	TRBJ2-3	15	TGTGCCAGCAGCCCCGACCTAGGGGTTCCAGATACGCAGTATTTT	CASSPDLGVPDTQYF
TRBV2	NA	NA	TRBJ1-5	14	TGTGCCAGCGGCCTCATTTATAGCAATCAGCCCCAGCATTTT	CASGLIYSNQPQHF
TRBV2	NA	few	TRBJ2-7	12	TGTGCCAGCAGTAAGGCAGGACTCGAGCAGTACTTC	CASSKAGLEQYF